This entry describes one TCR beta chain. V was clipped by 0 bases and J by 5 bases, with 13 bases between them. The germline gives CDR1 MNHEY, CDR2 SVGAGI. This CDR3 contains 15 residues. Method: immunoSEQ multiplex PCR; TCRdb's copy keeps in-frame clones and lacks some. The sample contains fewer than 75,000 clones, nearly 85% of which appear only once. These data belong to a study of blood T cell repertoires in COVID-19. Study information: Researchers got acute and convalescent COVID-19 samples from the United States, Italy and Spain. Sample material is recorded as cDNA or gDNA derived from T cells, B-cell-depleted T cells, or PBMCs.

The chain couples TRBV6-5 to TRBJ2-5, with a tentative D call TRBD1 (6 bases). The clonotype was recovered from a human donor in a cohort sampled during active COVID-19. Sequencing was done on a sample of peripheral blood. CDR3 in amino acids: CASSYSKAGAETQYF. CDR3 in DNA: TGTGCCAGCAGTTACTCTAAGGCAGGGGCGGAGACCCAGTACTTC.